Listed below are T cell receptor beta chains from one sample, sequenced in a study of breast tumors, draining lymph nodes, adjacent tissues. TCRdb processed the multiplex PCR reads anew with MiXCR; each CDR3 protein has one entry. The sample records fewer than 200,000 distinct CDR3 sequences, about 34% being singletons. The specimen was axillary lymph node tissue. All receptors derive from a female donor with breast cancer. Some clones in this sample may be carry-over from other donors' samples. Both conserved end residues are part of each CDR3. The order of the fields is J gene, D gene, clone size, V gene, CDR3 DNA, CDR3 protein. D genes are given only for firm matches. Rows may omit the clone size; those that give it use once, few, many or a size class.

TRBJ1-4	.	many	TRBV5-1	TGCGCCAGCAGCAGCGCAGGGGCCGGGAATGAAAAACTGTTTTTT	CASSSAGAGNEKLFF
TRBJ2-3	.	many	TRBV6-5	TGTGCCAGCAGTCCCCGGCTGGCGGATACGCAGTATTTT	CASSPRLADTQYF
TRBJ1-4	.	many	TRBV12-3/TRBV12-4	TGTGCCAGCAGTTTGGGAGCAACTAATGAAAAACTGTTTTTT	CASSLGATNEKLFF
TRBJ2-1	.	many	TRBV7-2	TGTGCCAGCAGCCCCGGGCTGGAGAATGAGCAGTTCTTC	CASSPGLENEQFF
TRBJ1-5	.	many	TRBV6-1	TGTGCCAGCAGTGAAGATTGGCAGGCCCTCCAGCCCCAGCATTTT	CASSEDWQALQPQHF
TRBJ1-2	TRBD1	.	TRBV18	TGTGCCAGCTCACCACCTCTCCGGGACAGGGGATTTTTTTACACCTTC	CASSPPLRDRGFFYTF
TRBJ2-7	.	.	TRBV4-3	TGCGCCAGCAGCCAAGAGTACACGCCCGGGGGACCACGCGAGCAGTACTTC	CASSQEYTPGGPREQYF
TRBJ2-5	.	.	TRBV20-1	TGCAGTGCTAGATGGGGGCGTGAGACCCAGTACTTC	CSARWGRETQYF
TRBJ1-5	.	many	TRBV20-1	TGCAGTGCTAGAGGGCTCAATCAGCCCCAGCATTTT	CSARGLNQPQHF
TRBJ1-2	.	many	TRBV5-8	TGTGCCAGCAGCCCGGGCAGCCTATATGGCTACACCTTC	CASSPGSLYGYTF
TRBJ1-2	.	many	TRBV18	TGTGCCAGCTCACTTGAGTCATTAAGGACCTTC	CASSLESLRTF
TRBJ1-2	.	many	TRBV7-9	TGTGCCAGCAGCTTTATCTCAAACTATGGCTACACCTTC	CASSFISNYGYTF